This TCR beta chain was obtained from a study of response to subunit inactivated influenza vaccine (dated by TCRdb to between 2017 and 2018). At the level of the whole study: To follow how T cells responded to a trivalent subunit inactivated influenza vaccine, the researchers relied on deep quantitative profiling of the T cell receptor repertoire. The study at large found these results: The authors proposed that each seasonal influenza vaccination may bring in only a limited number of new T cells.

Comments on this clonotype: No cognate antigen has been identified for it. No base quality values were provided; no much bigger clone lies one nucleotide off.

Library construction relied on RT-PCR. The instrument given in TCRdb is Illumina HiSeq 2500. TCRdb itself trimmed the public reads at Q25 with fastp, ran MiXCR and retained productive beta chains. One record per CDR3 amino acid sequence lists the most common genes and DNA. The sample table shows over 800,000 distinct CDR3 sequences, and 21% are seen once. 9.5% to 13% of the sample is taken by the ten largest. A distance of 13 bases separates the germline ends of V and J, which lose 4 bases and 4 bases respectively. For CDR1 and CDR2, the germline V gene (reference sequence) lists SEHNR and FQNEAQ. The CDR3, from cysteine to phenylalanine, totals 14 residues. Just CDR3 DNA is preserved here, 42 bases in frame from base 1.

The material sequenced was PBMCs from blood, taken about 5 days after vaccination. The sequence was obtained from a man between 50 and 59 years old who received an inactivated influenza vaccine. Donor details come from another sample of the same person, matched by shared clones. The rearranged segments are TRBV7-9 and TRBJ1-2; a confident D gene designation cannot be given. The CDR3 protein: CASSSGGWSYGYTF. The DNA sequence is TGTGCCAGCAGCTCCGGCGGGTGGTCCTATGGCTACACCTTC.